The 9 T cell receptor beta chains below all came from one sample that was sequenced in a study of control samples from healthy donors and cancer patients. TCRdb's copy holds only in-frame clones and misses some; the assay was immunoSEQ multiplex PCR. Of approximately 190,000 clones in the sample, 91% are singletons; the top ten hold approximately 2%. Sequenced material: blood. The receptors stem from a man aged 25-40 years in good health.

The chain carries TRBV5-1 and TRBJ2-7, with TRBD1 as a possible D gene (5 bases). Germline-derived CDR1 and CDR2 are SGHRS and YFSETQ. Trimming shortened V by 4 bases and J by 5 bases, and 19 bases separated the two germline ends. There are 15 residues in the CDR3. The CDR3 spells CASSDGWGTGHEQYF. As DNA, the CDR3 is TGCGCCAGCAGCGATGGGTGGGGCACGGGCCACGAGCAGTACTTC.

The chain joins TRBV11-2 to TRBJ1-2, with 7 bases matching TRBD1. With 5 bases clipped from V and 4 bases from J, the junction kept 7 bases outside the gene matches. Germline CDR1 is SGHAT and CDR2 is FQNNGV. There are 14 residues in the CDR3. Written as DNA, the CDR3 is TGTGCCAGCAGCCTCAGGACAGGAATCTATGGCTACACCTTC. Encoded protein: CASSLRTGIYGYTF. The full variable domain, completed using reference TRBV11-2 and TRBJ1-2, is EAGVAQSPRYKIIEKRQSVAFWCNPISGHATLYWYQQILGQGPKLLIQFQNNGVVDDSQLPKDRFSAERLKGVDSTLKIQPAKLEDSAVYLCASSLRTGIYGYTFGSGTRLTVV.

The rearrangement uses TRBV2 and TRBJ2-3; the D gene is possibly TRBD2 (5 bases). The CDR3 runs to 16 residues. Germline V gene sequence: CDR1 SNHLY, CDR2 FYNNEI. V shed 3 bases and J shed 1 base, with 14 bases lying between them. This CDR3 is CASSDDWETRTDTQYF. As DNA, the CDR3 is TGTGCCAGCAGTGACGATTGGGAGACCCGCACAGATACGCAGTATTTT. The full variable domain, its missing parts supplied by reference TRBV2 and TRBJ2-3, is EPEVTQTPSHQVTQMGQEVILRCVPISNHLYFYWYRQILGQKVEFLVSFYNNEISEKSEIFDDQFSVERPDGSNFTLKIRSTKLEDSAMYFCASSDDWETRTDTQYFGPGTRLTVL.

CDR3 bases: TGTGCCAGCAGTTTATTTGGACAGGGGCTCGAGCAGTACTTC. Its protein product is CASSLFGQGLEQYF. The rearrangement uses TRBV27 and TRBJ2-7; TRBD1 matches 9 bases. CDR1 MNHEY and CDR2 SMNVEV come from the germline V gene (reference sequence). CDR3 length: 14 residues. The V segment lost 1 base and the J segment 6 bases; nucleotides outside the gene matches: 4.

V and J are TRBV24-1 and TRBJ2-1; TRBD1 aligns across 8 bases. The CDR3 totals 18 residues. V lost 5 bases to trimming and J lost 1 base; unmatched junction nucleotides: 12. The germline gives CDR1 KGHDR, CDR2 SFDVKD. In DNA form, the CDR3 reads TGTGCCACCAGTGCCACTAAGGGACAGGCTCAATCCTACAATGAGCAGTTCTTC. Its translation is CATSATKGQAQSYNEQFF.

This chain joins TRBV7-9 and TRBJ2-7; 9 nucleotides agree with TRBD1. In germline, CDR1 is SEHNR, CDR2 FQNEAQ (reference sequence). The J segment lost 2 bases and the V segment lost 5 bases, leaving 7 bases of the junction unmatched. The CDR3 consists of 15 residues. The CDR3 DNA reads TGTGCCAGCAGCGGCCGGGACAGGGAACCCTACGAGCAGTACTTC. Amino acids: CASSGRDREPYEQYF.

Only one count was recorded for this clone. The chain joins TRBV5-4 to TRBJ2-6; D remains unclear. The CDR3 has 18 amino acids. Deletions cut 0 bases from V and 1 base from J, with 14 bases between. Looked up from germline, CDR1 is SGHNT and CDR2 is YYREEE (reference sequence). The CDR3 DNA follows: TGTGCCAGCAGCTTGGAACAAAGAACGACTTCTGGGGCCAACGTCCTGACTTTC. Residues: CASSLEQRTTSGANVLTF.

This chain joins TRBV11-2 and TRBJ2-5; maybe TRBD1 (5 bases). V gave up 0 bases and J gave up 5 bases, with 10 bases separating them. The CDR3 spans 14 residues. Looked up from germline, CDR1 is SGHAT and CDR2 is FQNNGV. The CDR3 sequence is CASSLDRVGETQYF. For the CDR3, the DNA is TGTGCCAGCAGCTTAGACAGGGTCGGGGAGACCCAGTACTTC.

This clone was counted once. This chain joins TRBV19 and TRBJ2-7, with D unclear. The germline V gene has CDR1 LNHDA and CDR2 SQIVND (reference sequence). The CDR3 runs to 15 residues. Trimming shortened V by 5 bases and J by 2 bases, and 16 bases separated the two germline ends. DNA of the CDR3: TGTGCCAGTAGTCCCTGGACGGTCTTAACCTACGAGCAGTACTTC. Amino acids: CASSPWTVLTYEQYF. Based on the CDR3 plus reference TRBV19 and TRBJ2-7, the full variable domain is DGGITQSPKYLFRKEGQNVTLSCEQNLNHDAMYWYRQDPGQGLRLIYYSQIVNDFQKGDIAEGYSVSREKKESFPLTVTSAQKNPTAFYLCASSPWTVLTYEQYFGPGTRLTVT.